This passage covers 30 T cell receptor beta chains from one sample sequenced in a study of T cell responses to AZD1222 COVID-19 vaccine. The method was immunoSEQ multiplex PCR; TCRdb's version includes in-frame clones alone and lacks a portion of them. In the table there are tens of thousands of clones, around 73% of which are singletons. The starting material was peripheral blood, obtained on day 0 of AZD1222 vaccination. The origin of the receptors is an adult in good health.

This clone was counted a few times. The rearrangement joins TRBV3-1 (or the pseudogene TRBV3-2) to TRBJ2-2; 7 bases align to TRBD1. The CDR3 covers 16 residues. Germline V lookup: CDR1 LGHDT, CDR2 YNNKEL (reference sequence). Losses at the gene ends were 0 bases for V and 6 bases for J; bases not matched to a gene: 7. The CDR3 loop is CASSQDLTGRAGELFF. The CDR3 DNA follows: TGTGCCAGCAGCCAAGATTTGACAGGGCGGGCCGGGGAGCTGTTTTTT.

For this clone: Other nucleotide sequences from this sample produce the same CDR3. CDR3 sequence reads: CASSPGVSTDTQYF. The CDR3 DNA reads TGTGCCAGCTCACCCGGGGTTTCCACAGATACGCAGTATTTT. This chain uses TRBV18 with TRBJ2-3; maybe TRBD2 (5 bases). The CDR3 runs to 14 residues. Germline V lookup: CDR1 KGHSH, CDR2 LQKENI. The V and J ends lost 3 bases and 2 bases respectively, with 9 bases between them.

The rearrangement joins TRBV21-1 to TRBJ1-3; TRBD1 reflects the table's D call only, with no check against the DNA. TRBV21-1 is annotated as a pseudogene. The CDR3 is 17 amino acids. CDR3 in amino acids: CASSRHRTDNSGNTIYF. The CDR3 DNA is TGTGCCAGCAGCCGCCACAGGACCGACAACTCTGGAAACACCATATATTTT.

The chain combines TRBV27 with TRBJ2-1; TRBD2 matches at 7 bases. There are 15 residues in the CDR3. V lost 2 bases to trimming and J lost 9 bases; unmatched junction nucleotides: 10. The germline gives CDR1 MNHEY, CDR2 SMNVEV (reference sequence). CDR3 loop: CASSLVTREPGEQFF. Here the CDR3 DNA reads TGTGCCAGCAGTTTAGTGACGCGGGAGCCCGGTGAGCAGTTCTTC.

This chain joins TRBV5-1 and TRBJ1-2, with D perhaps matching TRBD1 (6 bases). The CDR3 has 14 amino acids. Germline lookup yields CDR1 SGHRS and CDR2 YFSETQ. Trimming removed 3 bases from V and 1 base from J, with 10 bases in between. Here the CDR3 reads CASSYPDSNYGYTF. In nucleotides, the CDR3 is TGCGCCAGCAGCTACCCGGACAGTAACTATGGCTACACCTTC.

This chain connects TRBV5-4 to TRBJ2-1; 13 bases fit TRBD2. The CDR3 is 15 residues long. CDR1 is SGHNT and CDR2 is YYREEE in the germline V gene (reference sequence). Losses at the gene ends were 6 bases for V and 9 bases for J; bases not matched to a gene: 9. The DNA of the CDR3 is TGTGCCAGCACCCGGACTAGCGGGAGCTGGGGTGAGCAGTTCTTC. It yields the protein CASTRTSGSWGEQFF.

The chain has TRBV14 and TRBJ1-2; D perhaps matches TRBD1 (6 bases). The germline gives CDR1 SGHDN, CDR2 FVKESK. Trimming pared 4 bases from V and 7 bases from J, leaving 31 bases between. The CDR3 loop spans 19 amino acids. The CDR3 DNA is TGTGCCAGCAGCCCCCACACCATCCATTTAGACAGGAGGGGCGCTGGCTACACCTTC. Encoded protein: CASSPHTIHLDRRGAGYTF.

In nucleotides, the CDR3 is TGTGCCAGCAAACCTGGAGGACAGCTTGGTTCACCCCTCCACTTT. Translation: CASKPGGQLGSPLHF. The gene calls are TRBV25-1 and TRBJ1-6; perhaps TRBD1 as D (6 bases). Trimming took 7 bases from V and 9 from J, leaving 19 bases between them. Germline lookup yields CDR1 MGHDK and CDR2 SYGVNS. The CDR3 is made up of 15 amino acids.

This clone was recorded a few times. The rearrangement links TRBV9 to TRBJ2-2; D is uncertain. The CDR3 is 14 amino acids. CDR1 SGDLS and CDR2 YYNGEE come from the germline V gene. V lost 4 bases and J 0 bases, leaving 7 bases between the germline ends. In DNA form, the CDR3 reads TGTGCCAGCAGCAAGGCTACGAACACCGGGGAGCTGTTTTTT. It codes for CASSKATNTGELFF.

The rearrangement uses TRBV19 and TRBJ2-4, with unresolved D. V gave up 3 bases and J gave up 6 bases, with 9 bases separating them. The CDR3 has 13 amino acids. The germline CDR1 and CDR2 sequences are LNHDA and SQIVND (reference sequence). CDR3 protein: CASSIQDGNIQYF. The DNA of the CDR3 is TGTGCCAGTAGTATTCAGGACGGAAACATTCAGTACTTC. Full variable domain (missing parts from reference TRBV19 and TRBJ2-4): DGGITQSPKYLFRKEGQNVTLSCEQNLNHDAMYWYRQDPGQGLRLIYYSQIVNDFQKGDIAEGYSVSREKKESFPLTVTSAQKNPTAFYLCASSIQDGNIQYFGAGTRLSVL.

The J gene is TRBJ2-5, the V gene TRBV21-1; the D segment call TRBD2 is taken from the table without a DNA check. TRBV21-1 is reported as a pseudogene. The CDR3 consists of 21 residues. This CDR3 reads CASSKVYRSGLAGGGGETQYF. The CDR3 DNA reads TGTGCCAGCAGCAAAGTATACCGCTCGGGACTAGCGGGAGGAGGTGGTGAGACCCAGTACTTC.

The V gene is TRBV5-4, the J gene TRBJ1-1; 7 bases agree with TRBD1. The germline V gene has CDR1 SGHNT and CDR2 YYREEE (reference sequence). This CDR3 has 15 amino acids. Trimming took 2 bases from V and 5 from J; bases not matched to a gene: 9. The CDR3 protein is CASSLGLTGTTEAFF. The CDR3 DNA is TGTGCCAGCAGCTTAGGGCTGACAGGGACTACTGAAGCTTTCTTT.

V gene TRBV19 combines with J gene TRBJ2-1, with 11 bases that match TRBD1. With V trimmed by 4 bases and J by 7 bases, 9 bases remained unmatched. Germline V lookup: CDR1 LNHDA, CDR2 SQIVND (reference sequence). This CDR3 has 16 residues. CDR3 protein: CASSTPRDRGWNEQFF. The DNA for the CDR3 is TGTGCCAGTAGTACCCCCCGGGACAGGGGGTGGAATGAGCAGTTCTTC.

This chain connects TRBV25-1 to TRBJ2-1; D tentatively fits TRBD1 or TRBD2 (5 bases each). There are 16 residues in the CDR3. Per germline, CDR1 MGHDK and CDR2 SYGVNS. Trimming left V 0 bases short and J 0 bases short, with 9 bases between. The CDR3 region has the DNA TGTGCCAGCAGTGAATACCGGGGCGGCTCCTACAATGAGCAGTTCTTC. As protein: CASSEYRGGSYNEQFF.

This chain links TRBV19 with TRBJ1-5; TRBD1 is a possible D gene (6 bases). The length of the CDR3 is 13 residues. Germline CDR1 reads LNHDA; CDR2 reads SQIVND (reference sequence). Trimming took 5 bases from V and 4 from J, leaving 9 bases between them. CDR3 nucleotide sequence: TGTGCCAGTAGTGGACAGACTAATCAGCCCCAGCATTTT. This codes for CASSGQTNQPQHF.

The chain carries TRBV5-8 and TRBJ2-7; D is unclear. CDR1 and CDR2 (germline): SGHTS, YDEGEE. The CDR3 contains 12 residues. V gave up 4 bases and J gave up 0 bases, with 5 bases separating them. CDR3 sequence (DNA): TGTGCCAGCAGCCAGGACTCCTACGAGCAGTACTTC. The encoded protein is CASSQDSYEQYF.

This chain connects TRBV12-3 or TRBV12-4 to TRBJ1-5; D ambiguous. CDR3 length: 13 residues. V was cut by 1 base and J by 4 bases, with 5 bases left in between. The CDR3 reads CASSLDSNQPQHF. The CDR3 bases are TGTGCCAGCAGTTTAGATTCGAATCAGCCCCAGCATTTT.

CDR3 sequence (DNA): TGTGCCAGCAGTTCGAGGGGACAGAACTATGGCTACACCTTC. It codes for CASSSRGQNYGYTF. This chain links TRBV6-5 with TRBJ1-2; 7 bases agree with TRBD1. With 4 bases clipped from V and 2 bases from J, the junction kept 4 bases outside the gene matches. The CDR3 has 14 residues. Germline V lookup: CDR1 MNHEY, CDR2 SVGAGI.

The V gene is TRBV23-1, the J gene TRBJ2-3, with TRBD2 matching over 7 bases. TRBV23-1 is identified as an open reading frame with a role that is uncertain. The ends lost 4 bases at V and 4 bases at J; junction bases unmatched: 2. There are 13 residues in the CDR3. CDR3 sequence (DNA): TGCGCCAGCAGTCCACGGGGGGCAGATACGCAGTATTTT. This codes for CASSPRGADTQYF.

This chain connects TRBV7-2 to TRBJ1-6; 9 nucleotides agree with TRBD1. V gave up 5 bases and J gave up 10 bases; unmatched junction bases: 6. CDR1 is SGHTA, CDR2 FQGNSA, per germline. The CDR3 is made up of 14 amino acids. The CDR3 DNA is TGTGCCAGCAGCCCGGGACAGGGACACTCACCCCTCCACTTT. Translation: CASSPGQGHSPLHF. The full variable domain, in which reference TRBV7-2 and TRBJ1-6 provide the parts outside the CDR3, is GAGVSQSPSNKVTEKGKDVELRCDPISGHTALYWYRQSLGQGLEFLIYFQGNSAPDKSGLPSDRFSAERTGGSVSTLTIQRTQQEDSAVYLCASSPGQGHSPLHFGNGTRLTVT.

The rearrangement joins TRBV24-1 to TRBJ2-1; 7 bases match TRBD1. Germline V gene sequence: CDR1 KGHDR, CDR2 SFDVKD. The CDR3 consists of 16 residues. The V gene end was trimmed by 4 bases and the J gene end by 0 bases; junction bases not matched to a gene: 5. In nucleotides, the CDR3 is TGTGCCACCAGTGACCCCAGGGGGAGCTCCTACAATGAGCAGTTCTTC. Amino acids: CATSDPRGSSYNEQFF.

V is TRBV5-3 and J is TRBJ1-6, with D possibly matching TRBD1 (6 bases). Being an ORF, TRBV5-3 has a function that is uncertain. V lost 3 bases and J lost 5, with 15 bases in between. The length of the CDR3 is 16 residues. CDR3 protein: CARSSGHSGHNSPLHF. As DNA, the CDR3 is TGTGCCAGAAGCTCGGGACACTCAGGGCATAATTCACCCCTCCACTTT.

The rearrangement joins TRBV11-2 to TRBJ1-3; D is unclear. The CDR3 is 12 amino acids. CDR1 SGHAT and CDR2 FQNNGV come from the germline V gene. Trimming cost V 3 bases and J 4 bases, with 4 bases left between them. In nucleotides, the CDR3 is TGTGCCAGCAGCTTCGGGGGAAACACCATATATTTT. Its protein is CASSFGGNTIYF. The full variable domain, completed using reference TRBV11-2 and TRBJ1-3, is EAGVAQSPRYKIIEKRQSVAFWCNPISGHATLYWYQQILGQGPKLLIQFQNNGVVDDSQLPKDRFSAERLKGVDSTLKIQPAKLEDSAVYLCASSFGGNTIYFGEGSWLTVV.

The V gene is TRBV19, the J gene TRBJ1-6, with D perhaps TRBD1 (6 bases). V gave up 5 bases and J gave up 13 bases, with 18 bases separating them. CDR1 is LNHDA, CDR2 SQIVND, per germline (reference sequence). CDR3 length: 14 residues. The CDR3 DNA sequence: TGTGCCAGTAGTCCGGGGAGGGACATGCTTCCCCTCCACTTT. Translated: CASSPGRDMLPLHF.

The chain couples TRBV7-2 to TRBJ2-2; no clear D. Trimming left V 2 bases short and J 4 bases short, with 8 bases between. CDR1 and CDR2 from the germline V gene are SGHTA and FQGNSA. The CDR3 runs 14 residues. CDR3 sequence (DNA): TGTGCCAGCAGCTTAACTCCGGTCACCGGGGAGCTGTTTTTT. It encodes CASSLTPVTGELFF.

The chain couples TRBV29-1 to TRBJ2-1; D may correspond to TRBD1 or TRBD2 (5 bases each). There are 15 residues in the CDR3. Germline V gives CDR1 SQVTM, CDR2 ANQGSEA. V was pared by 6 bases and J by 4 bases, with 19 bases between. The CDR3 is CSVRRDPRSYNEQFF. CDR3 nucleotides: TGCAGCGTAAGACGGGACCCACGGTCTTACAATGAGCAGTTCTTC.

The V gene is TRBV5-1, the J gene TRBJ2-1; D remains ambiguous. V gave up 3 bases and J gave up 8 bases, with 6 bases separating them. Germline lookup yields CDR1 SGHRS and CDR2 YFSETQ. The CDR3 length is 11 residues. CDR3 nucleotide sequence: TGCGCCAGCAGCTCCCAGCATGAGCAGTTCTTC. Protein: CASSSQHEQFF.

This sequence joins TRBV12-3 or TRBV12-4 and TRBJ2-5; no definite D call. V was cut by 6 bases and J by 5 bases, with 10 bases left in between. The CDR3 spans 12 residues. This CDR3 is CASREGLETQYF. In DNA form, the CDR3 reads TGTGCCAGCAGAGAAGGTCTGGAGACCCAGTACTTC.

The rearrangement links TRBV2 to TRBJ2-3; no firm D call. V gave up 4 bases and J gave up 5 bases, with 4 bases separating them. The CDR3 is 11 amino acids. The germline CDR1 and CDR2 sequences are SNHLY and FYNNEI. The CDR3 sequence: CASSARDTQYF. The CDR3 DNA is TGTGCCAGCAGTGCGCGAGATACGCAGTATTTT.

This chain uses TRBV7-2 with TRBJ1-5, with 7 bases aligning to TRBD1. The germline CDR1 and CDR2 sequences are SGHTA and FQGNSA. The trim removed 5 bases at V and 5 bases at J, leaving 9 bases unmatched. There are 15 residues in the CDR3. CDR3 bases: TGTGCCAGCAGCCCCGACAGGGAGAGGGATCAGCCCCAGCATTTT. Its translation: CASSPDRERDQPQHF.